The present T cell receptor (beta chain) was sequenced within a study of cytomegalovirus exposure and HLA in healthy donors. CDR1 SEHNR and CDR2 FQNEAQ come from the germline V gene (reference sequence). CDR3 size: 17 residues. The ends lost 6 bases at V and 0 bases at J; junction bases unmatched: 9. The PCR had 60 Vbeta and 13 Jbeta primers. Assay used: immunoSEQ multiplex PCR; TCRdb lists only in-frame clones, some missing. The data contain roughly 150,000 clones, about two thirds of them singletons. The chain uses TRBV7-9 and TRBJ1-3, with 9 bases matching TRBD1. The source of this sequence is a man aged 25-45 years in good health and CMV-seropositive. The sample comprised PBMCs. CDR3 residues: CASSQTGGPYSGNTIYF. The CDR3 bases are TGTGCCAGCAGTCAAACAGGGGGCCCCTACTCTGGAAACACCATATATTTT.